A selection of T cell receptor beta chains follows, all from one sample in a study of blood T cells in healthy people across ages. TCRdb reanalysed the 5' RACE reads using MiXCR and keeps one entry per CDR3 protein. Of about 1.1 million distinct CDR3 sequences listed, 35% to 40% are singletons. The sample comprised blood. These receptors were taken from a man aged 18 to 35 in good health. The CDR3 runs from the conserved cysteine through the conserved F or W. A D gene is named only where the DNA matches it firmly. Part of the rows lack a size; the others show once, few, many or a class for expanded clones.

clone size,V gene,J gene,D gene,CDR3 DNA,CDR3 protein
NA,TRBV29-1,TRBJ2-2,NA,TGCAGCGTTTTACTCCTATACCTTAACACCGGGGAGCTGTTTTTT,CSVLLLYLNTGELFF
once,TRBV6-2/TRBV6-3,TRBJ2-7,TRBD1,TGTGCCAGCAGGCGGGACAGGGGATACTACGAGCAGTACTTC,CASRRDRGYYEQYF
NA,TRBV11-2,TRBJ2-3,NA,TGTGCCAGCAGCTTGCGAGGGACAACGAACACAGATACGCAGTATTTT,CASSLRGTTNTDTQYF
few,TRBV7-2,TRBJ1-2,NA,TGTGCCAGCTTTGGGTCCTCTAACTATGGCTACACCTTC,CASFGSSNYGYTF
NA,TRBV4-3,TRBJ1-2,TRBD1,TGCGCCAGCAGCCAAGATCTGACAGGGTATGGCGGCTACACCTTC,CASSQDLTGYGGYTF
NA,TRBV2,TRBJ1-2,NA,TGTGCCAGTACAGGGTCAGGCTATGGCTACACCTTC,CASTGSGYGYTF
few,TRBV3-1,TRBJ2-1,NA,TGTGGAGAATACAATGAGCAGTTCTTC,CGEYNEQFF
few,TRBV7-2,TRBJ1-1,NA,TGTGCCAGCAGCTTATTATCAATTTACGCTGAAGCTTTCTTT,CASSLLSIYAEAFF
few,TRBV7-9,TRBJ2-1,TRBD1,TGTGCCAGCAGCCGGAAGGGACAGAAGATATACAATGAGCAGTTCTTC,CASSRKGQKIYNEQFF
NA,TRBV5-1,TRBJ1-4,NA,TGCGCCAGCAGCAAGGGGGGGCACAATGAAAAACTGTTTTTT,CASSKGGHNEKLFF
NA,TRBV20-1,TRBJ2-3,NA,TGCACTGAGAGTAGGGCGAGCACAGATACGCAGTATTTT,CTESRASTDTQYF
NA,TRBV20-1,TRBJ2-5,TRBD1,TGCAGTGCTAGAACCGGGACAGGGGCCTACAATGAGCAGTACTTC,CSARTGTGAYNEQYF
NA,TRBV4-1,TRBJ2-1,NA,TGCGCCAGCAGCCAAGGAGTTCTGCGGCCCAGGTTGAACAATGAGCAGTTCTTC,CASSQGVLRPRLNNEQFF
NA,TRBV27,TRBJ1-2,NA,TGTGCCAGCAGTTTCAACGGTCTAGTTTCTGGCTACACCTTC,CASSFNGLVSGYTF
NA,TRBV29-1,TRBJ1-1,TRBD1,TGCAGCGTTACAGGGGGCTCTAGCACTGAAGCTTTCTTT,CSVTGGSSTEAFF
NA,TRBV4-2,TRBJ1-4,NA,TGTGCCAGCAGCCAAGATGCGGGAGACGCAACTAATGAAAAACTGTTTTTT,CASSQDAGDATNEKLFF
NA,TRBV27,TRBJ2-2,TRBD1,TGTGCCAGCAGTCGAAACGACAGGGATGCCGGGGAGCTGTTTTTT,CASSRNDRDAGELFF
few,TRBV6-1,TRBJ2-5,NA,TGTGCCAGCATAGTGGGGTGGGAGACCCAGTACTTC,CASIVGWETQYF
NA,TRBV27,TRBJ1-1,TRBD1,TGTGCCAGCAGGGCCCAGGGGGCACGCACTGAAGCTTTCTTT,CASRAQGARTEAFF
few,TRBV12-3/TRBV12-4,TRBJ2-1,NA,TGTGCCAGCAGTACACAGACCGTGGAAGAGACCCAGTTCTTC,CASSTQTVEETQFF
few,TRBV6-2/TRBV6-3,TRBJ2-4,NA,TGTGCCAGCCCGCCGAAGGCGGAGGAAAACATTCAGTACTTC,CASPPKAEENIQYF
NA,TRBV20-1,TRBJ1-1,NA,TGCAGTGCCGGGCGGTTGCAGGGAGGAGGGCCGAACACTGAAGCTTTCTTT,CSAGRLQGGGPNTEAFF
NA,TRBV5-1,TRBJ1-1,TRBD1,TGCGCCAGCAGCCTCGGGACAGGGAAGAGCACTGAAGCTTTCTTT,CASSLGTGKSTEAFF
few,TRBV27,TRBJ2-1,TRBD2,TGTGCCAGCAGTTTATCTAGCGGGGGGAACTACAATGAGCAGTTCTTC,CASSLSSGGNYNEQFF
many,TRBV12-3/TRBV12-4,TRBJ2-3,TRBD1,TGTGCCAGCAGCCAGACAGGGTCAGATACGCAGTATTTT,CASSQTGSDTQYF
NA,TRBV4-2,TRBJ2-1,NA,TGTGCCAGCAGCCAAGATTGGGGGGGCCAACCCCCAAGTTCCTACGAGCAGTTCTTC,CASSQDWGGQPPSSYEQFF
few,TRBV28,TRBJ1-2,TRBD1,TGTGCCAGCAGTTCCCCAAGACAGGGCCTGAACTATGGCTACACCTTC,CASSSPRQGLNYGYTF
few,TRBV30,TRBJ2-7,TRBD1,TGTGCCTGGAGTTCGAAAAGTGGACAGGAATCCTACGAGCAGTACTTC,CAWSSKSGQESYEQYF
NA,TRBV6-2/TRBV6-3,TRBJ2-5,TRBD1,TGTGCCAGCAGTTACTTGGGACAGTACCAAGAGACCCAGTACTTC,CASSYLGQYQETQYF
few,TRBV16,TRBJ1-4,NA,TGTGCCAGCAGCCCCCAGCATGCAACTAATGAAAAACTGTTTTTT,CASSPQHATNEKLFF
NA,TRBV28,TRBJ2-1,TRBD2,TGTGCCAGCAGTCCGCTAGCGGGGGGCAACAATGAGCAGTTCTTC,CASSPLAGGNNEQFF
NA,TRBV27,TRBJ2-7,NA,TGTGCCAGCTTTTCTCTTCGGGACGAGCAGTACTTC,CASFSLRDEQYF
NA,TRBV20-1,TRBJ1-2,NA,TGCAGTGCTAGAAGGGGAGTCGACAGCTATGGCTACACCTTC,CSARRGVDSYGYTF
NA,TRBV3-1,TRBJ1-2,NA,TGTGCCAGCAGCCCGCGGACGTTATATGGCTACACCTTC,CASSPRTLYGYTF
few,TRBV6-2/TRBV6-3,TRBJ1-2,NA,TGTGCCAGCAGTTACCACCTAACCGGCGGCTACACCTTC,CASSYHLTGGYTF
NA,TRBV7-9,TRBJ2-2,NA,TGTGCCAGCAGCAAGCCCGGGGAGAACACCGGGGAGCTGTTTTTT,CASSKPGENTGELFF
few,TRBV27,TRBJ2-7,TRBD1,TGTGCCAGCAGTTATAACGGGGGACAGGGAACCGAGCAGTACTTC,CASSYNGGQGTEQYF
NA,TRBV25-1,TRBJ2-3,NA,TGTGCCAGCAGTGACTTGTGGGGCACAGATACGCAGTATTTT,CASSDLWGTDTQYF
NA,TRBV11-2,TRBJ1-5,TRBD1,TGTGCCAGCAGCCCTGGGACAGGGGGCGATCAGCCCCAGCATTTT,CASSPGTGGDQPQHF
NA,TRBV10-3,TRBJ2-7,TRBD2,TGTGCCATCAGTGTGTCCGGGACTAGCGGCACCTACGAGCAGTACTTC,CAISVSGTSGTYEQYF
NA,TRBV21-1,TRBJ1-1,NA,TGTGCCAGCAGCAAAGCCCAGGGCGGGATGGTCACTGAAGCTTTCTTT,CASSKAQGGMVTEAFF
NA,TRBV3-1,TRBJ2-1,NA,TGTGCCAGCAGCCAAGGGAAGGGTCTGGGGAATGAGCAGTTCTTC,CASSQGKGLGNEQFF
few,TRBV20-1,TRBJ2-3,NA,TGCAGTGCCCCGCCAGTCACAGATACGCAGTATTTT,CSAPPVTDTQYF
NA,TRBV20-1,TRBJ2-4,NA,TGCAGTGCAACCCTTACCGCCAAAAACATTCAGTACTTC,CSATLTAKNIQYF